This T cell receptor (beta chain) appears in the sequencing data of a study of T cells in Graves' hyperthyroidism and ophthalmopathy. CDR3 length: 14 residues. Trimming removed 6 bases at V and 7 bases at J, with 16 bases between. RNA transcripts served as the template for amplifying TCR beta CDR3 regions. The study used the HTBI primer set for a first-round RT-PCR of the TCR CDR3. Via MiXCR, TCRdb re-called the multiplex PCR reads, giving one row per CDR3 protein. The sample has approximately 690,000 distinct CDR3 sequences, roughly 15% seen once. Study-level findings and limits: Among clonotypes expanded in thyroid above 0.001, most were also found in blood.

This clonotype was recorded many times. Its specificity is not known. The J gene is TRBJ2-1, the V gene TRBV12-3 or TRBV12-4, with D possibly TRBD2 on 5 matching bases. The receptor comes from a woman in her fifties or sixties with Graves' ophthalmopathy. The sequencing sample was made of blood. CDR3 nucleotide sequence: TGTGCCAGCAGGGACCTCCACGGCGGGAATGAGCAGTTCTTC. Translating gives CASRDLHGGNEQFF.